The rows below give T cell receptor beta chains drawn from one sample of a study of cytomegalovirus exposure and HLA in healthy donors. Produced via immunoSEQ multiplex PCR; TCRdb's table is partial and in-frame only. The sample holds 130,000 to 150,000 clones; 78% are singletons and the top ten take under 3%. What was sequenced was PBMCs. The source of these receptors is a female donor in good health and CMV-seronegative. Each CDR3 is given with its conserved first and last residue.

j_call: TRBJ2-3; v_call: TRBV7-2; cdr3_aa: CASSPRLAGADTQYF
j_call: TRBJ1-2; v_call: TRBV2; cdr3_aa: CASRHKYGYTF
j_call: TRBJ2-7; v_call: TRBV5-5; cdr3_aa: CASSLLPHGTTSYEQYF
j_call: TRBJ2-3; v_call: TRBV5-1; cdr3_aa: CASSLGGGFLTDTQYF
j_call: TRBJ1-1; v_call: TRBV18; cdr3_aa: CASTIQEMNTEAFF
j_call: TRBJ1-1; v_call: TRBV5-1; cdr3_aa: CASHGGLNTEAFF
j_call: TRBJ1-6; v_call: TRBV19; cdr3_aa: CASRWTENSPLHF
j_call: TRBJ1-4; v_call: TRBV6-1; cdr3_aa: CASSVPEDRVFGEKLFF
j_call: TRBJ1-5; v_call: TRBV28; cdr3_aa: CASSPPEGYNQPQHF
j_call: TRBJ2-2; v_call: TRBV7-6; cdr3_aa: CASSLSVNTGELFF
j_call: TRBJ2-2; v_call: TRBV15; cdr3_aa: CATSSILGTHTGELFF
j_call: TRBJ1-5; v_call: TRBV7-2; cdr3_aa: CASSFGADSNQPQHF
j_call: TRBJ1-1; v_call: TRBV7-8; cdr3_aa: CASSLAVSKGTEAFF
j_call: TRBJ2-3; v_call: TRBV7-3; cdr3_aa: CASSPGGATDTQYF
j_call: TRBJ1-2; v_call: TRBV15; cdr3_aa: CATSPKLDSGYGYTF
j_call: TRBJ1-5; v_call: TRBV6-1; cdr3_aa: CASSPGLGGNQPQHF
j_call: TRBJ2-7; v_call: TRBV5-4; cdr3_aa: CASSLEQGTYEQYF
j_call: TRBJ2-2; v_call: TRBV19; cdr3_aa: CASRERGTGELFF
j_call: TRBJ2-6; v_call: TRBV19; cdr3_aa: CASKTPGLSGANVLTF
j_call: TRBJ2-4; v_call: TRBV18; cdr3_aa: CASSPFLAENIQYF
j_call: TRBJ2-7; v_call: TRBV11-2; cdr3_aa: CASSAGTGYSYEQYF
j_call: TRBJ1-2; v_call: TRBV5-1; cdr3_aa: CASSLGRAVHGYTF
j_call: TRBJ1-2; v_call: TRBV30; cdr3_aa: CAWSPPRGQYYGYTF
j_call: TRBJ2-5; v_call: TRBV5-1; cdr3_aa: CASSLGGDVQETQYF
j_call: TRBJ1-2; v_call: TRBV29-1; cdr3_aa: CSVQGEPPGYTF
j_call: TRBJ1-1; v_call: TRBV19; cdr3_aa: CASSRGQGGVNTEAFF
j_call: TRBJ1-2; v_call: TRBV25-1; cdr3_aa: CASSEPATEYNGYTF
j_call: TRBJ1-2; v_call: TRBV7-9; cdr3_aa: CASSLEAFGQVNYGYTF
j_call: TRBJ2-7; v_call: TRBV7-2; cdr3_aa: CASSLDAGKFFQQYF
j_call: TRBJ1-1; v_call: TRBV5-4; cdr3_aa: CASSHRQGWNTEAFF
j_call: TRBJ2-1; v_call: TRBV28; cdr3_aa: CASRLRPTGRSYNEQFF
j_call: TRBJ2-2; v_call: TRBV27; cdr3_aa: CASSFRVAGGNTGELFF
j_call: TRBJ2-4; v_call: TRBV5-1; cdr3_aa: CASSTGQGIYIQYF
j_call: TRBJ2-7; v_call: TRBV29-1; cdr3_aa: CSVADRGYEQYF
j_call: TRBJ2-1; v_call: TRBV6-6; cdr3_aa: CATSSGLAIYNEQFF
j_call: TRBJ2-7; v_call: TRBV5-1; cdr3_aa: CASSPTQQGSYEQYF
j_call: TRBJ1-1; v_call: TRBV5-1; cdr3_aa: CASSLWGGTGDTEAFF
j_call: TRBJ1-6; v_call: TRBV11-2; cdr3_aa: CASSTDDYGGNSPLHF
j_call: TRBJ2-2; v_call: TRBV29-1; cdr3_aa: CSVEVQSTGELFF
j_call: TRBJ1-2; v_call: TRBV5-6; cdr3_aa: CASSLARYTGDGYTF
j_call: TRBJ1-2; v_call: TRBV6-1; cdr3_aa: CASSEVPSGTGTRAGYTF
j_call: TRBJ2-7; v_call: TRBV5-1; cdr3_aa: CASSRDIYSYEQYF
j_call: TRBJ2-7; v_call: TRBV30; cdr3_aa: CAARTYRDYEQYF
j_call: TRBJ2-1; v_call: TRBV5-6; cdr3_aa: CASSLWQNEQFF
j_call: TRBJ2-1; v_call: TRBV6-5; cdr3_aa: CASRGQGREQFF
j_call: TRBJ2-1; v_call: TRBV7-8; cdr3_aa: CASSPRDRVSYNEQFF
j_call: TRBJ1-3; v_call: TRBV5-1; cdr3_aa: CASSSGQTGNTIYF
j_call: TRBJ2-7; v_call: TRBV28; cdr3_aa: CASDTYGGYEQYF
j_call: TRBJ1-1; v_call: TRBV28; cdr3_aa: CASSSPGGWTEAFF
j_call: TRBJ2-1; v_call: TRBV4-3; cdr3_aa: CASSPRLSGVYNEQFF
j_call: TRBJ1-6; v_call: TRBV2; cdr3_aa: CASSPFQGWARDF
j_call: TRBJ1-1; v_call: TRBV27; cdr3_aa: CASSPQGNTEAFF
j_call: TRBJ2-3; v_call: TRBV28; cdr3_aa: CASGRLRTPSTDTQYF
j_call: TRBJ2-1; v_call: TRBV5-3; cdr3_aa: CARSPTTSGGGGEQFF
j_call: TRBJ2-3; v_call: TRBV6-1; cdr3_aa: CASSSGQGIGDTQYF
j_call: TRBJ2-2; v_call: TRBV5-1; cdr3_aa: CASSLESAYSNTGELFF
j_call: TRBJ1-2; v_call: TRBV29-1; cdr3_aa: CSVDAGQGIFSGYTF